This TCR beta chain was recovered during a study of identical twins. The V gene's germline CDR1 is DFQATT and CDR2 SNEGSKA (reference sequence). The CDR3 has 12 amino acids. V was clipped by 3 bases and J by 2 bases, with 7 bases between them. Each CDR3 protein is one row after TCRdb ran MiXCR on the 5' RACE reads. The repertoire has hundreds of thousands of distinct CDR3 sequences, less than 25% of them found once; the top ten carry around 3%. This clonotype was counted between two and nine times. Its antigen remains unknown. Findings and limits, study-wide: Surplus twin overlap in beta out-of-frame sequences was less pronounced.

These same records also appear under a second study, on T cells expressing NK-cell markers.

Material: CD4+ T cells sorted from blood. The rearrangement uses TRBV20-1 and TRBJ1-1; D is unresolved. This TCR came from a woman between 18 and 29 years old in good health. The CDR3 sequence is CSASDPNTEAFF. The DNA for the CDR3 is TGCAGTGCTAGCGACCCAAACACTGAAGCTTTCTTT.